The 13 T cell receptor beta chains reported below all come from one sample, sequenced in a study of vaccination and CD4 T cells after COVID-19. Their antigens remain unidentified. Oncomine TCR Beta short-read sequencing was applied to DNA from cultured CD4+ T cells. One entry per CDR3 protein, called by TCRdb with MiXCR from the PCR reads. The repertoire holds some 10,000 distinct CDR3 sequences, with 65% to 80% as singletons. Treatment given: approximately nine-day PBMC culture with coronavirus spike peptide pools or control peptides (ViraFEST assay). Sequenced: CD4+ T cells from blood, cultured in vitro. These receptor sequences come from a human donor who had recovered from COVID-19.

This chain links TRBV20-1 with TRBJ2-4; the match to TRBD2 covers 7 bases. V shed 5 bases, J shed 0 bases, and the junction held 7 bases outside the gene matches. Germline V gives CDR1 DFQATT, CDR2 SNEGSKA (reference sequence). This CDR3 has 15 residues. In nucleotides, the CDR3 is TGCAGTGCTCCACAACTAGCGCTAGCCAAAAACATTCAGTACTTC. Translation gives CSAPQLALAKNIQYF.

This clonotype showed up just once. This sequence joins TRBV30 and TRBJ2-1; D may be TRBD2 (5 bases). The V end was cut by 4 bases, the J end by 5 bases, with 6 bases between. CDR3 length: 11 amino acids. Germline V CDR1 and CDR2: GTSNPN, SVGIG (reference sequence). This CDR3 is CAWTSHNEQFF. The CDR3 DNA sequence: TGTGCCTGGACTAGCCACAATGAGCAGTTCTTC.

J is TRBJ1-5 and V is TRBV27; unclear D gene. From germline, CDR1 is MNHEY and CDR2 SMNVEV (reference sequence). The CDR3 is 15 amino acids. Trimming left V 2 bases short and J 5 bases short, with 13 bases between. In nucleotides, the CDR3 is TGTGCCAGCAGTTTAAGCGGTATCTTGTATCAGCCCCAGCATTTT. Encoded protein: CASSLSGILYQPQHF.

The genes are TRBV6-2 or TRBV6-3 and TRBJ2-1; TRBD2 aligns across 9 bases. The CDR3 totals 13 residues. Per the germline V gene, CDR1 is MNHEY and CDR2 is SVGEGT. The CDR3 region has the DNA TGTGCGACCGGGCTAGCGGGGCTAAAAGGTTCGTTCTTC. As protein: CATGLAGLKGSFF.

This chain links TRBV4-1 with TRBJ1-1; possible D gene TRBD1, 5 bases. Between the trimmed V and J ends, which lost 8 bases and 5 bases, there was a span of 15 bases. Germline V gene data show CDR1 as MGHRA and CDR2 as YSYEKL. The CDR3 loop spans 13 amino acids. In DNA, the CDR3 is TGCGCCAGCGGACATCGTGGGGGGACTGAAGCTTTCTTT. Residues: CASGHRGGTEAFF.

The chain is built from TRBV29-1 and TRBJ1-2, with TRBD1 as a possible D gene (5 bases). Trimming shortened V by 7 bases and J by 4 bases, and 16 bases separated the two germline ends. The CDR3 loop spans 13 amino acids. In germline, CDR1 is SQVTM, CDR2 ANQGSEA. The CDR3 nucleotides read TGCAGCGCCTCTGGTGGGGGGGTCTATGGCTACACCTTC. It specifies CSASGGGVYGYTF.

This rearrangement joins TRBV11-3 to TRBJ2-2; no clear D. V lost 1 base and J lost 0, with 3 bases in between. Germline values: CDR1 SGHNT, CDR2 YENEEA. The CDR3 is 14 residues long. The CDR3 nucleotides read TGTGCCAGCAGCTTAGCCTCGAACACCGGGGAGCTGTTTTTT. This codes for CASSLASNTGELFF.

The V and J genes are TRBV24-1 and TRBJ2-5; the match to TRBD1 covers 9 bases. Per the germline V gene, CDR1 is KGHDR and CDR2 is SFDVKD. Trimming at V came to 5 bases and at J to 5 bases, leaving 11 bases not matched to a gene. The CDR3 totals 16 residues. The CDR3 protein is CATSALGTGTVETQYF. The DNA for the CDR3 is TGTGCCACCAGTGCCCTCGGGACAGGGACGGTTGAGACCCAGTACTTC.

The chain combines TRBV7-2 with TRBJ1-2; a weak D match, TRBD1 (5 bases). The CDR3 has 12 amino acids. Germline V gene data show CDR1 as SGHTA and CDR2 as FQGNSA. The germline V and J ends were trimmed by 2 bases and 12 bases, with 13 bases remaining between them. The CDR3 region is CASSLRAGQNTF. CDR3 in DNA: TGTGCCAGCAGCTTACGGGCGGGGCAGAACACCTTC.

V gene TRBV29-1 combines with J gene TRBJ2-1, with D possibly matching TRBD2 (6 bases). Germline V gene data show CDR1 as SQVTM and CDR2 as ANQGSEA. This CDR3 has 13 amino acids. Trimming removed 4 bases from V and 0 bases from J, with 7 bases in between. The CDR3 DNA is TGCAGCGTTGCGGAGGGCTCCTACAATGAGCAGTTCTTC. It encodes CSVAEGSYNEQFF.

Remarks on this clonotype: A read error is possible here, since a much larger clone lies one base away. The DNA for the CDR3 is TGTGCCAGCAGTTTAGCACGGGTCTATGGCTACATCTTC. Protein product: CASSLARVYGYIF. J is TRBJ1-2 and V is TRBV28; D uncertain. Germline values: CDR1 MDHEN, CDR2 SYDVKM. CDR3 length equals 13 residues.

This clonotype was seen a single time. J is TRBJ1-6 and V is TRBV20-1, with 9 bases lining up with TRBD1. V lost 0 bases, J lost 11 bases, and 5 bases stayed unmatched. The CDR3 is 14 residues long. The germline gives CDR1 DFQATT, CDR2 SNEGSKA (reference sequence). CDR3 in DNA: TGCAGTGCTAGAGATAAGGGACAGGGTCCACCCCTCCACTTT. It encodes CSARDKGQGPPLHF.

The chain combines TRBV7-9 with TRBJ1-6, with TRBD1 matching over 8 bases. Per the germline V gene, CDR1 is SEHNR and CDR2 is FQNEAQ (reference sequence). V was pared by 5 bases and J by 7 bases, with 13 bases of the junction left unmatched. This CDR3 region has 17 residues. This CDR3 is CASSPSLDRGRNSPLHF. In DNA, the CDR3 is TGTGCCAGCAGCCCTAGCCTTGACAGGGGACGAAATTCACCCCTCCACTTT.